What follows describes a single T cell receptor (beta chain). The data originate from a study of blood T cell repertoires in COVID-19. Turning to the study itself: PBMCs, B-cell-depleted T cells, or T cells were the source of the cDNA or gDNA that made up the material.

Germline V gene lookup returns CDR1 LGHNA and CDR2 YSLEER. V was clipped by 4 bases and J by 6 bases; unmatched bases: 11. The CDR3 is made up of 16 amino acids. TCRdb's copy holds only in-frame clones and misses some; the assay was immunoSEQ multiplex PCR. The sample lists 45,000 to 50,000 clones, approximately 83% seen once, with around 30% in the top ten. V and J are TRBV4-3 and TRBJ2-7, with 11 nucleotides matching TRBD2. Sequenced input: peripheral blood. The TCR sequence derives from a woman older than 75 with COVID-19, enrolled during active disease. The CDR3 protein is CASSRQVAGGVGEQYF. In nucleotides, the CDR3 is TGCGCCAGCAGCCGCCAAGTAGCGGGAGGGGTCGGCGAGCAGTACTTC.